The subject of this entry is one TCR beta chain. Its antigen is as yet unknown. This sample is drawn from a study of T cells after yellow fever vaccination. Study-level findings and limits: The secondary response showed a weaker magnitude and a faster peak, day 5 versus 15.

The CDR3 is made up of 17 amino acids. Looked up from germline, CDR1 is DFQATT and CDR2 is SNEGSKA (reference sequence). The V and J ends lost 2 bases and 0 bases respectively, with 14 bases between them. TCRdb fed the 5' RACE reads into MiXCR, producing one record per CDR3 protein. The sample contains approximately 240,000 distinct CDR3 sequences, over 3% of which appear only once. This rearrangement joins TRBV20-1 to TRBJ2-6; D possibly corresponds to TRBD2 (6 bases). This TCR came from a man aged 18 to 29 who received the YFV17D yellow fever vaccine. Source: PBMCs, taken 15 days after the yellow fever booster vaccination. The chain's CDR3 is CSARYPGASSGANVLTF. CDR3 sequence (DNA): TGCAGTGCTAGATATCCGGGAGCTTCCTCTGGGGCCAACGTCCTGACTTTC.